This T cell receptor (beta chain) was obtained from a study of Graves' ophthalmopathy and Graves' hyperthyroidism. For the study at large: The collection of peripheral blood took place at initial diagnosis, before any treatment.

RNA transcripts served as template for amplifying TCR beta CDR3 sequences. An initial RT-PCR round employing HTBI primers preceded a second-round multiplex PCR. TCRdb itself ran the multiplex PCR reads through MiXCR, one entry per CDR3 protein. The sample includes about 400,000 distinct CDR3 sequences, 15% to 20% seen only once; the top ten take around 1.5%. This clonotype was counted many times. The antigen is unknown. A much bigger clone sits one base away, suggesting this may be a read error. Study-level results: Stable hyperthyroidism and ophthalmopathy were told apart by a 13-signature model, which achieved 85% to 90% sensitivity and around 80% specificity.

Moderate-to-severe activity, CAS at least 3, NOSPECS at least 4 and duration under 3 months characterized donors with ophthalmopathy. Isolation of PBMCs was performed using roughly 10 ml of fresh peripheral blood. The germline V gene encodes CDR1 MDHEN and CDR2 SYDVKM. V gave up 3 bases and J gave up 0 bases, with 6 bases separating them. The CDR3 extends over 13 amino acids. The V call is TRBV28, the J call TRBJ2-7; D call uncertain. Sequenced input: peripheral blood. The sequence was collected from a woman in her late teens or twenties with Graves' ophthalmopathy. The CDR3 is CASSFWGSYEQYF. The CDR3 DNA is TGTGCCAGCAGTTTTTGGGGCTCCTACGAGCAGTACTTC.